The 20 T cell receptor beta chains below were found in one sample sequenced in a study of blood T cells in healthy people across ages. A second PCR, run for about 7 to 11 cycles, used a sample-barcoded 5' primer plus a J-beta primer mix. One entry per CDR3 protein results from TCRdb running MiXCR on the 5' RACE reads. This sample has about 640,000 distinct CDR3 sequences; roughly three fifths occur once, and the top ten carry around 37%. The material sequenced was blood. All receptors derive from a man aged 60 to 75 in good health.

The chain uses TRBV25-1 and TRBJ2-1; D is uncertain. V lost 0 bases, J lost 14 bases, and 11 bases lay in between. The germline V gene encodes CDR1 MGHDK and CDR2 SYGVNS. This CDR3 is 12 amino acids long. The CDR3 spells CASSEYDRVKFF. The CDR3, as DNA: TGTGCCAGCAGTGAATACGACCGGGTGAAGTTCTTC. The full variable domain, with the rest looked up from reference TRBV25-1 and TRBJ2-1, is EADIYQTPRYLVIGTGKKITLECSQTMGHDKMYWYQQDPGMELHLIHYSYGVNSTEKGDLSSESTVSRIRTEHFPLTLESARPSHTSQYLCASSEYDRVKFFGPGTRLTVL.

This clonotype was seen once. This sequence joins TRBV4-1 and TRBJ2-2; 7 nucleotides agree with TRBD1. Germline CDR1 MGHRA, CDR2 YSYEKL. The CDR3 loop spans 15 amino acids. V shed 1 base, J shed 4 bases, and the junction held 3 bases outside the gene matches. CDR3 bases: TGCGCCAGCAGCCAAGGACAGGGAATCACCGGGGAGCTGTTTTTT. This translates into CASSQGQGITGELFF.

This clonotype was detected only a few times. The V and J genes are TRBV10-3 and TRBJ2-7; 12 bases align to TRBD2. CDR1 is ENHRY, CDR2 SYGVKD, per germline. This CDR3 has 13 amino acids. V dropped 8 bases and J dropped 3; count of bases not matched to a gene: 2. The CDR3 region is CAIGGLAGYEQYF. The CDR3 DNA reads TGTGCCATCGGGGGACTAGCGGGCTACGAGCAGTACTTC.

The chain joins TRBV5-4 to TRBJ2-3; D may be TRBD1 (5 bases). V was cut by 1 base and J by 6 bases, with 15 bases left in between. The CDR3 is 15 amino acids. Germline lookup yields CDR1 SGHNT and CDR2 YYREEE (reference sequence). CDR3 nucleotide sequence: TGTGCCAGCAGCTTGACGGGCAGGGTGGGTGATACGCAGTATTTT. Its protein product is CASSLTGRVGDTQYF. The full variable domain, its missing parts supplied by reference TRBV5-4 and TRBJ2-3, is ETGVTQSPTHLIKTRGQQVTLRCSSQSGHNTVSWYQQALGQGPQFIFQYYREEENGRGNFPPRFSGLQFPNYSSELNVNALELDDSALYLCASSLTGRVGDTQYFGPGTRLTVL.

The gene calls are TRBV9 and TRBJ2-7; 7 nucleotides align to TRBD1. The germline gives CDR1 SGDLS, CDR2 YYNGEE. V gave up 3 bases and J gave up 3 bases; unmatched junction bases: 6. The CDR3 consists of 14 residues. CDR3 protein: CASSAGQRDYEQYF. The CDR3 DNA sequence: TGTGCCAGCAGCGCGGGACAGAGAGACTACGAGCAGTACTTC.

The chain carries TRBV3-1 and TRBJ1-5; D not certain. The length of the CDR3 is 12 residues. Germline V CDR1 and CDR2: LGHDT, YNNKEL (reference sequence). Deletions cut 1 base from V and 4 bases from J, with 2 bases between. The CDR3 region is CASSQGNQPQHF. CDR3 DNA: TGTGCCAGCAGCCAAGGGAATCAGCCCCAGCATTTT.

The genes are TRBV9 and TRBJ2-5; the D is unclear. This CDR3 has 12 amino acids. V dropped 4 bases and J dropped 3 bases, with 7 bases sitting between them. From germline, CDR1 is SGDLS and CDR2 YYNGEE. The CDR3 region has the DNA TGTGCCAGCAGCATAAACGAAGAGACCCAGTACTTC. Its protein is CASSINEETQYF.

This clonotype was observed a handful of times. The rearrangement links TRBV3-1 to TRBJ2-7; weak D call: TRBD1 (6 bases). The germline V gene has CDR1 LGHDT and CDR2 YNNKEL (reference sequence). The length of the CDR3 is 15 residues. V gave up 1 base and J gave up 3 bases, with 13 bases separating them. Here the CDR3 reads CASSQGPDRNYEQYF. The CDR3 nucleotides are TGTGCCAGCAGCCAAGGTCCGGACAGAAACTACGAGCAGTACTTC.

This chain connects TRBV10-3 to TRBJ2-5, with 7 bases that match TRBD2. Germline V CDR1 and CDR2: ENHRY, SYGVKD. The trim removed 6 bases at V and 3 bases at J, leaving 4 bases unmatched. This CDR3 has 13 amino acids. DNA for the CDR3: TGTGCCATCAGAGCGGGGTCTAAAGAGACCCAGTACTTC. Protein: CAIRAGSKETQYF.

The chain links TRBV15 to TRBJ2-7; 9 nucleotides align to TRBD1. V shed 0 bases, J shed 2 bases, and the junction held 2 bases outside the gene matches. The CDR3 sequence is 15 residues long. Germline CDR1 reads LNHNV; CDR2 reads YYDKDF (reference sequence). As DNA, the CDR3 is TGTGCCACCAGCAGAGATAGGGACAGGGCCTACGAGCAGTACTTC. Encoded protein: CATSRDRDRAYEQYF.

The rearrangement joins TRBV4-2 to TRBJ2-1; no clear D gene. The germline gives CDR1 LGHNA, CDR2 YNFKEQ. The V gene lost 0 bases and the J gene lost 6 bases, with 15 bases spanning the gap. The CDR3 has 16 residues. CDR3 nucleotides: TGTGCCAGCAGCCAAGAGCCGGCCCCAAACGCCAATGAGCAGTTCTTC. It encodes CASSQEPAPNANEQFF.

Ten or more counts support this clonotype. In nucleotides, the CDR3 is TGTGCCAGCAGCCAGACTAGCGGGGGATATGGTGAGCAGTTCTTC. It codes for CASSQTSGGYGEQFF. The chain joins TRBV3-1 to TRBJ2-1, with 12 bases lining up with TRBD2. The germline V gene encodes CDR1 LGHDT and CDR2 YNNKEL (reference sequence). The length of the CDR3 is 15 residues. The V segment lost 3 bases and the J segment 9 bases; nucleotides outside the gene matches: 6.

V and J are TRBV27 and TRBJ2-5, with D possibly being TRBD1 (5 bases). In germline, CDR1 is MNHEY, CDR2 SMNVEV (reference sequence). The CDR3 is 14 amino acids. V gave up 6 bases and J gave up 2 bases, with 13 bases separating them. Here the CDR3 DNA reads TGTGCCAGCAGCCGAACCAGACAGCAAGAGACCCAGTACTTC. This codes for CASSRTRQQETQYF.

The chain is built from TRBV5-1 and TRBJ2-1, with TRBD2 matching over 10 bases. Losses at the gene ends were 7 bases for V and 15 bases for J; bases not matched to a gene: 16. This CDR3 contains 14 residues. Germline V gene sequence: CDR1 SGHRS, CDR2 YFSETQ. The CDR3 DNA is TGCGCCAGCGGACAATGGGCTAGCGGGGGTATGTGGTTCTTC. The encoded protein is CASGQWASGGMWFF.

The chain employs TRBV11-2 and TRBJ2-1, with 11 positions matching TRBD2. This CDR3 has 15 amino acids. Germline values: CDR1 SGHAT, CDR2 FQNNGV. With 1 base clipped from V and 8 bases from J, the junction kept 4 bases outside the gene matches. For the CDR3, the DNA is TGTGCCAGCAGCTTAGGTCCTAGCGGGGGGTATGAGCAGTTCTTC. Its protein product is CASSLGPSGGYEQFF.

The chain employs TRBV2 and TRBJ2-3, with D perhaps assigned TRBD1 or TRBD2 (5 bases each). V shed 6 bases and J shed 0 bases, with 10 bases lying between them. Germline CDR1 is SNHLY and CDR2 is FYNNEI. The CDR3 is 14 amino acids. CDR3 coding DNA: TGTGCCAGCAGGGGGACGCCAAGCACAGATACGCAGTATTTT. Its protein is CASRGTPSTDTQYF.

V gene TRBV9 combines with J gene TRBJ1-1; tentatively, D is TRBD1 (6 bases). V was pared by 0 bases and J by 1 base, with 13 bases between. Germline-derived CDR1 and CDR2 are SGDLS and YYNGEE. This CDR3 is built from 16 residues. The CDR3, as DNA: TGTGCCAGCAGCGTAGCGTCTGGGGGGGCGAACACTGAAGCTTTCTTT. Amino acids: CASSVASGGANTEAFF.

The V call is TRBV3-1, the J call TRBJ2-3; D remains ambiguous. The CDR3 runs 14 residues. Germline-derived CDR1 and CDR2 are LGHDT and YNNKEL (reference sequence). With 4 bases removed from V and 1 base from J, the gap between germline ends came to 9 bases. The CDR3, as DNA: TGTGCCAGCAGCCGGTCGAGTGGCACAGATACGCAGTATTTT. This sequence encodes CASSRSSGTDTQYF.

The V call is TRBV27, the J call TRBJ2-7; D not resolved. Germline CDR1 is MNHEY and CDR2 is SMNVEV (reference sequence). The CDR3 contains 13 residues. The V end was cut by 7 bases, the J end by 0 bases, with 10 bases between. The CDR3 loop reads CASKSGSSYEQYF. The CDR3 nucleotides read TGTGCCAGCAAGTCGGGCAGCTCCTACGAGCAGTACTTC.

This clonotype was recorded many times. This chain links TRBV28 with TRBJ1-6; 10 nucleotides agree with TRBD1. The J segment lost 10 bases and the V segment lost 3 bases, leaving 6 bases of the junction unmatched. This CDR3 spans 15 amino acids. From germline, CDR1 is MDHEN and CDR2 SYDVKM. The CDR3 loop is CASSLATGGESPLHF. CDR3 coding DNA: TGTGCCAGCAGTTTGGCGACAGGGGGCGAGTCACCCCTCCACTTT.